This T cell receptor (beta chain) came from a study of vaccination and CD4 T cells after COVID-19. Treatment indicated: roughly 11-day PBMC culture with coronavirus spike peptide pools or control peptides (ViraFEST assay). CDR1 is SNHLY, CDR2 FYNNEI, per germline. CDR3 length: 16 amino acids. V was shortened by 9 bases and J by 4 bases, with 19 bases between the two germline ends. Worth noting for this clonotype: As yet, its antigen is unknown.

The study sequenced cultured CD4+ T cell DNA using the Oncomine TCR Beta short-read assay. TCRdb passed the PCR reads through MiXCR, listing each CDR3 protein once. The sample includes more than 20,000 distinct CDR3 sequences, approximately 50% of them seen just once. Sequenced sample: CD4+ T cells from blood, cultured in vitro. The TCR comes from a human donor who had recovered from COVID-19. The chain has TRBV2 and TRBJ1-6, with a tentative D call TRBD1 (5 bases). CDR3 bases: TGTGCCAGTATTTACGACCGGGACCAATATAATTCACCCCTCCACTTT. This encodes CASIYDRDQYNSPLHF.